This TCR beta chain was found in a study of beta chain features in type 1 diabetes. Study-wide results and caveats: A closer apparent resemblance between naive, central memory and Treg TCRB repertoires was seen in patients than in healthy donors. PCR might show a preference for shorter templates, equally across patients and controls. Insertions were fewer and deletions more numerous at VDJ junctions in type 1 diabetes patients.

Looked up from germline, CDR1 is DFQATT and CDR2 is SNEGSKA (reference sequence). The length of the CDR3 is 11 residues. V dropped 0 bases and J dropped 5 bases, with 4 bases sitting between them. Comments on this clone: The antigen remains unidentified. Other nucleotide sequences from this sample produce the same CDR3.

Every isolated RNA sample was fully reverse transcribed, so sequencing captured expressed TCRB transcripts. Naive, central memory and regulatory T cell samples yielded a few million reads on average. Profiled with immunoSEQ multiplex PCR; TCRdb holds only in-frame clones, not every one. The table lists over 700,000 clones, roughly 15% of them singletons. This chain links TRBV20-1 with TRBJ2-5, with unresolved D. The origin of this receptor is a woman under 30 in good health. Sequencing input: naive CD4+ T cells from blood. CDR3 sequence: CSAREGETQYF. CDR3 in DNA: TGCAGTGCTAGAGAGGGGGAGACCCAGTACTTC.